This T cell receptor beta chain was captured by sequencing in a study of cytomegalovirus exposure and HLA in healthy donors. For the study at large: Within an early data release were about 85 million unique TCRs drawn from HLA-typed donors. Points from the study as a whole: TRBV6-2, TRBV6-3 and some other V segments were unresolvable in 87-base-pair reads. Most TCR beta V segments were productive about 87% or about 30% of the time in an earlier analysis. Analysis performed later found under 20,000 TCR beta sequences associated with HLA alleles at 0.05 false discovery rate.

A multiplex PCR was run with 60 Vbeta primers and 13 Jbeta primers. Some clones are missing from TCRdb's copy, which holds only in-frame ones; the method was immunoSEQ multiplex PCR. The sample comprises fewer than 200,000 clones, around four fifths of which are singletons, and 1.5% to 2% rests with the top ten. About this clone: What it recognizes is unknown.

CDR1 is SGHDN and CDR2 is FVKESK in the germline V gene. V lost 5 bases and J 6 bases, leaving 13 bases between the germline ends. The CDR3 is 14 amino acids. This TCR came from a man between 40 and 49 years old in good health and CMV-seropositive. The V and J genes are TRBV14 and TRBJ1-4; D is uncertain. What was sequenced was PBMCs. This CDR3 reads CASSKIRRDEKLFF. CDR3 nucleotides: TGTGCCAGCAGCAAGATCAGGCGGGATGAAAAACTGTTTTTT.